This entry lists 11 T cell receptor beta chains sequenced from one sample in a study of brain T cells in children with intractable seizures. The assay was immunoSEQ multiplex PCR, and TCRdb's table has in-frame clones only and misses some. The sample contains about 340,000 clones, nearly 95% of which appear only once. As for time point: blood from clinic visit 5 months post-surgery; TSC patient then seizure free. Material: peripheral blood, obtained about 5 months after surgery. The receptors stem from a boy under three years old with tuberous sclerosis and intractable seizures.

The chain recombines TRBV6-5 with TRBJ1-1; 7 positions agree with TRBD1. Losses at the gene ends were 6 bases for V and 9 bases for J; bases not matched to a gene: 10. This CDR3 spans 13 amino acids. Per the germline V gene, CDR1 is MNHEY and CDR2 is SVGAGI. In DNA form, the CDR3 reads TGTGCCAGCAGGGGGACAGTACAACGAAAAGCTTTCTTT. Protein sequence: CASRGTVQRKAFF.

The chain has TRBV29-1 and TRBJ2-1; D gene ambiguous. CDR1 SQVTM and CDR2 ANQGSEA come from the germline V gene. This CDR3 contains 14 residues. The V and J ends lost 2 bases and 0 bases respectively, with 8 bases between them. This CDR3 reads CSVEWLNSYNEQFF. The CDR3 coding sequence is TGCAGCGTTGAATGGCTGAACTCCTACAATGAGCAGTTCTTC.

The chain employs TRBV11-3 and TRBJ2-3, with 10 bases fitting TRBD1. CDR3 size: 17 residues. CDR1 and CDR2 from the germline V gene are SGHNT and YENEEA. J gave up 0 bases and V 1 base, and 4 bases lay outside the gene matches. The CDR3 region has the DNA TGTGCCAGCAGCTTAGGGGACAGGGGATCTAGCACAGATACGCAGTATTTT. Its protein product is CASSLGDRGSSTDTQYF.

The genes are TRBV7-8 and TRBJ2-7; D uncertain. V lost 0 bases to trimming and J lost 6 bases, with 3 bases between them. The CDR3 has 11 residues. Germline CDR1 and CDR2: SGHVS and FQNEAQ. The CDR3 coding sequence is TGTGCCAGCAGCTTAGCGGGCGAGCAGTACTTC. Encoded protein: CASSLAGEQYF.

The V gene is TRBV7-8, the J gene TRBJ2-3, with D possibly matching TRBD2 (6 bases). Germline CDR1 is SGHVS and CDR2 is FQNEAQ. V shed 0 bases and J shed 6 bases, with 10 bases lying between them. This CDR3 spans 14 amino acids. Here the CDR3 reads CASSLAGGRDTQYF. The CDR3 DNA reads TGTGCCAGCAGCTTAGCGGGGGGAAGGGATACGCAGTATTTT.

V and J are TRBV2 and TRBJ2-1; D might be TRBD2 (6 bases). The CDR3 has 14 residues. Germline loops: CDR1 SNHLY, CDR2 FYNNEI. Between the trimmed V and J ends, which lost 8 bases and 1 base, there was a span of 12 bases. In DNA, the CDR3 is TGTGCCAGCCTGGGGGGTCCATCCTACAATGAGCAGTTCTTC. Its translation: CASLGGPSYNEQFF.

J is TRBJ2-7 and V is TRBV6-5; 11 nucleotides match TRBD2. J lost 6 bases, V lost 6 bases, and 7 bases had no gene match. This CDR3 has 14 amino acids. CDR1 and CDR2 (germline): MNHEY, SVGAGI. The DNA of the CDR3 is TGTGCCAGCAGCCGGGGGCTAGCGGGAGGCGAGCAGTACTTC. Residues: CASSRGLAGGEQYF.

This clone has a handful of counts. The chain recombines TRBV18 with TRBJ1-2; 7 bases align to TRBD1. Germline assignment: CDR1 KGHSH and CDR2 LQKENI. This CDR3 is built from 13 residues. The ends lost 6 bases at V and 3 bases at J; junction bases unmatched: 4. The CDR3 DNA reads as TGTGCCAGCTCCGACAGGGAGGACTATGGCTACACCTTC. It yields the protein CASSDREDYGYTF.

The genes are TRBV10-3 and TRBJ2-1; 8 bases match TRBD2. This CDR3 is 18 amino acids long. CDR1 and CDR2 from the germline V gene are ENHRY and SYGVKD. V trimming: 5 bases; J trimming: 3 bases; junction bases outside the gene matches: 15. The CDR3 DNA follows: TGTGCCATCAGTATAAGAGGCTGGCGGGGGGACCACTACAATGAGCAGTTCTTC. Translated: CAISIRGWRGDHYNEQFF.

This chain joins TRBV9 and TRBJ1-1; D gene uncertain. CDR3 length: 17 residues. V was pared by 0 bases and J by 6 bases, with 21 bases between. CDR1 SGDLS and CDR2 YYNGEE come from the germline V gene. Here the CDR3 reads CASSVGPQNSLRPEAFF. The CDR3 nucleotides are TGTGCCAGCAGCGTAGGCCCACAGAATTCATTACGTCCTGAAGCTTTCTTT. The variable domain in full, completed from reference TRBV9 and TRBJ1-1, reads DSGVTQTPKHLITATGQRVTLRCSPRSGDLSVYWYQQSLDQGLQFLIQYYNGEERAKGNILERFSAQQFPDLHSELNLSSLELGDSALYFCASSVGPQNSLRPEAFFGQGTRLTVV.

The rearrangement joins TRBV2 to TRBJ2-5; weak D call: TRBD1 (5 bases). The germline V gene encodes CDR1 SNHLY and CDR2 FYNNEI. This CDR3 spans 15 amino acids. Trimming took 7 bases from V and 1 from J, leaving 16 bases between them. In DNA, the CDR3 is TGTGCCAGCACCAAGGACACAACCTTCCAAGAGACCCAGTACTTC. As protein: CASTKDTTFQETQYF.